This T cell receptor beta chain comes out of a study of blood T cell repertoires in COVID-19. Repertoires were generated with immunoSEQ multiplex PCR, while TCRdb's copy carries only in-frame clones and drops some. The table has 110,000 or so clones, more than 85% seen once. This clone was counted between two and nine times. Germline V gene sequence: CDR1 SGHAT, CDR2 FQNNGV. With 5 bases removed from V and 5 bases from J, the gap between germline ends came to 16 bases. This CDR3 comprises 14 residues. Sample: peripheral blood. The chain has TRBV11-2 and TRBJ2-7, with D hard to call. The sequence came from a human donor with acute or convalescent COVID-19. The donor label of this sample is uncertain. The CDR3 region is CASSDFRPTDEQYF. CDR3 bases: TGTGCCAGCAGCGACTTCCGGCCGACCGACGAGCAGTACTTC.